This T cell receptor beta chain was obtained from a study of shared clonotypes between healthy human individuals. The wider study: The study used three CD4 naive, three CD4 memory, two CD8 naive and one CD8 memory plate per donor.

Study observations and caveats: Relative to memory subsets, naive subsets generally showed larger estimated richness.

In its sample, this clone was seen once. Its antigen is currently unknown. Clones were sequenced by immunoSEQ multiplex PCR, and TCRdb holds only the in-frame ones, with some missing. Among 2 million to 2.5 million clones listed, approximately 95% were seen once. CD45RA+ naive and CD45RA-negative memory subsets were separated from CD4+ cells. The TCR comes from a man aged 18 to 29 in good health. Some clones in this sample may be carry-over from other donors' samples. Specimen: naive CD4+ T cells from PBMCs. Documented subset: CD45RA+ positively selected.

The CDR3 region is CASSQDQGIQYF. The CDR3 DNA follows: TGTGCCAGCAGCCAAGATCAAGGCATTCAGTACTTC. The chain couples TRBV14 to TRBJ2-4, with D hard to call. Trimming left V 0 bases short and J 9 bases short, with 6 bases between. The CDR3 runs to 12 residues. Germline V gene data show CDR1 as SGHDN and CDR2 as FVKESK.